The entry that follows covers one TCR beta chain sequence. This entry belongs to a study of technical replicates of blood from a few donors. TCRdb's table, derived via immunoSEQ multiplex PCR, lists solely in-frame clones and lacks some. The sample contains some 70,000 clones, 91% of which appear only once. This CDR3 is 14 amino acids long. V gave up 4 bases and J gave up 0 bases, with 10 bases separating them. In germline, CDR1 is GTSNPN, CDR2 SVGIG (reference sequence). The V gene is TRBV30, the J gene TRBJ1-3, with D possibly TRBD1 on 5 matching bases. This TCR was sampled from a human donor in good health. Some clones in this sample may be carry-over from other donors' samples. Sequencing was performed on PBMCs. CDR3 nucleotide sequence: TGTGCCTGGAAACAGGCCCGCTCTGGAAACACCATATATTTT. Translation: CAWKQARSGNTIYF.